This paragraph covers one T cell receptor (beta chain) sequence. Trimming took off 3 bases at V and 7 bases at J, with 10 bases between the two ends. Germline values: CDR1 ENHRY, CDR2 SYGVKD. This CDR3 is 13 amino acids long. This specimen belongs to a study of blood T cell repertoires in COVID-19. Study-wide background: COVID-19 samples, acute and convalescent, were from the United States, Italy and Spain. T cells, B-cell-depleted T cells, or PBMCs supplied cDNA or gDNA.

Profiled with immunoSEQ multiplex PCR; TCRdb holds only in-frame clones, not every one. The sample lists fewer than 200,000 clones; roughly 80% were seen once. V gene TRBV10-3 combines with J gene TRBJ1-5; D is unclear. The sequence was collected from a woman aged 80 or over with COVID-19, enrolled during active disease. Sample: peripheral blood. The CDR3 DNA reads as TGTGCCATCAGTGATTCGGGTGCCCAGCCCCAGCATTTT. Its translation: CAISDSGAQPQHF.